These 27 T cell receptor beta chains were sequenced from one sample in a study of blood T cell repertoires in COVID-19 (dated by TCRdb to the early 2020s). The library was built by means of the immunoSEQ multiplex PCR assay. Not all clones reach the TCRdb copy of this immuneACCESS table, which keeps in-frame sequences only. Checked studies attribute under half of the gap to unresolved V genes and leave the rest unexplained. Counted in this sample were around 300,000 clones; 83% of them appeared once. The top ten clonotypes cover approximately 9% of the sample. Input material: peripheral blood. These TCRs come from a woman aged 50 to 60 who had recovered from COVID-19.

The rearrangement uses TRBV7-9 and TRBJ2-1; 9 bases map to TRBD1. The trim removed 1 base at V and 1 base at J, leaving 2 bases unmatched. This CDR3 region has 16 residues. Germline CDR1 reads SEHNR; CDR2 reads FQNEAQ (reference sequence). The CDR3 coding sequence is TGTGCCAGCAGCTTAGTGGGGACAGGGTCCTACAATGAGCAGTTCTTC. Translated: CASSLVGTGSYNEQFF.

CDR3 DNA sequence: TGTGCCAGCAGATGCAGGACTAGCGGGCCTTACAATGAGCAGTTCTTC. Translating gives CASRCRTSGPYNEQFF. V is TRBV7-7 and J is TRBJ2-1; 11 nucleotides line up with TRBD2. Per germline, CDR1 SSHAT and CDR2 FNYEAQ (reference sequence). CDR3 length equals 16 residues. V trimming: 6 bases; J trimming: 4 bases; junction bases outside the gene matches: 8.

This chain connects TRBV9 to TRBJ1-3; TRBD1 aligns across 7 bases. The CDR3 runs 16 residues. Germline V gene lookup returns CDR1 SGDLS and CDR2 YYNGEE. Unmatched junction bases numbered 9, after V lost 4 bases and J lost 2 bases. CDR3 amino acids: CASSMGQTTTGNTIYF. The CDR3 DNA follows: TGTGCCAGCAGCATGGGACAGACTACTACTGGAAACACCATATATTTT.

The chain couples TRBV15 to TRBJ2-7, with TRBD1 identical over 9 bases. V lost 1 base to trimming and J lost 7 bases; unmatched junction nucleotides: 8. The CDR3 extends over 15 amino acids. The V gene's germline CDR1 is LNHNV and CDR2 YYDKDF (reference sequence). The CDR3 region has the DNA TGTGCCACCAGCAGAGGGGGAACAGGGGGCCGAGAGCAGTACTTC. Its translation: CATSRGGTGGREQYF.

The rearrangement uses TRBV11-2 and TRBJ2-1; 10 bases line up with TRBD1. The CDR3 length is 15 residues. CDR1 is SGHAT and CDR2 is FQNNGV in the germline V gene. V dropped 4 bases and J dropped 1; count of bases not matched to a gene: 1. The CDR3 region is CASSSGQGSYNEQFF. The CDR3, as DNA: TGTGCCAGCAGCTCGGGACAGGGGTCCTACAATGAGCAGTTCTTC.

This clone was seen a handful of times. The chain carries TRBV7-2 and TRBJ1-5; D might be TRBD1 (5 bases). This CDR3 is built from 17 residues. The germline CDR1 and CDR2 sequences are SGHTA and FQGNSA. The V end was cut by 5 bases, the J end by 0 bases, with 17 bases between. This chain's CDR3 is CASSPNSGGNSNQPQHF. In nucleotides, the CDR3 is TGTGCCAGCAGCCCAAACTCGGGGGGAAATAGCAATCAGCCCCAGCATTTT.

The chain recombines TRBV7-7 with TRBJ2-1, with D possibly being TRBD1 (5 bases). The CDR3 has 13 residues. V lost 5 bases, J lost 9 bases, and 14 bases lay in between. The V gene's germline CDR1 is SSHAT and CDR2 FNYEAQ (reference sequence). CDR3 DNA sequence: TGTGCCAGCAGCCTTTCAGGGAACGGTGAGCAGTTCTTC. Its protein is CASSLSGNGEQFF.

This clone was observed once. The chain uses TRBV15 and TRBJ2-4; D may be TRBD2 (5 bases). The CDR3 contains 16 residues. V was shortened by 0 bases and J by 8 bases, with 17 bases between the two germline ends. CDR1 and CDR2 (germline): LNHNV, YYDKDF (reference sequence). The CDR3 DNA reads TGTGCCACCAGCAGAGAGTTGCTAGCTGGAGTTGACATTCAGTACTTC. Translated, it gives CATSRELLAGVDIQYF.

This clone appeared a single time. Here the CDR3 reads CASSGADGGVETQYF. The CDR3 nucleotides are TGTGCCAGCAGCGGCGCTGACGGGGGAGTGGAGACCCAGTACTTC. The rearrangement uses TRBV28 and TRBJ2-5; weak D call: TRBD2 (6 bases). Germline CDR1 reads MDHEN; CDR2 reads SYDVKM. The V end lost 6 bases, the J end lost 5 bases, and 19 bases lay between the germline ends. CDR3 size: 15 residues.

This rearrangement joins TRBV3-1 (or the pseudogene TRBV3-2) to TRBJ2-3; 8 bases agree with TRBD1. CDR3 length equals 15 residues. J was trimmed by 2 bases and V by 4 bases; bases with no gene match: 5. Germline assignment: CDR1 LGHDT and CDR2 YNNKEL (reference sequence). The CDR3: CASSPRQGNTDTQYF. The CDR3 DNA reads TGTGCCAGCAGCCCTCGACAGGGGAACACAGATACGCAGTATTTT.

CDR3 residues: CASTMRMMNYGYTF. The CDR3 DNA is TGTGCCAGCACCATGCGGATGATGAACTATGGCTACACCTTC. The J gene is TRBJ1-2, the V gene TRBV28; D not certain. Germline loops: CDR1 MDHEN, CDR2 SYDVKM. V was shortened by 7 bases and J by 2 bases, with 14 bases between the two germline ends. CDR3 length equals 14 residues.

This clone was found a few times. The chain carries TRBV7-9 and TRBJ2-7; 8 bases align to TRBD2. V was clipped by 3 bases and J by 2 bases; unmatched bases: 3. CDR3 length equals 14 residues. Germline V gives CDR1 SEHNR, CDR2 FQNEAQ (reference sequence). The CDR3 loop is CASSFSGRTYEQYF. CDR3 nucleotides: TGTGCCAGCAGCTTCAGCGGGAGAACCTACGAGCAGTACTTC.

This chain joins TRBV3-1 (or the pseudogene TRBV3-2) and TRBJ2-2; 11 bases map to TRBD2. J lost 6 bases, V lost 6 bases, and 6 bases had no gene match. This CDR3 contains 15 residues. Germline lookup yields CDR1 LGHDT and CDR2 YNNKEL (reference sequence). The CDR3 nucleotides read TGTGCCAGCAGTCCCGGGACTAGCGGTTCCGGGGAGCTGTTTTTT. Translated: CASSPGTSGSGELFF.

The chain couples TRBV6-1 to TRBJ2-3, with 9 bases aligning to TRBD2. The CDR3 is 14 amino acids. In germline, CDR1 is MNHNS, CDR2 SASEGT. V shed 4 bases and J 6 bases; nucleotides not matched to a gene: 5. The CDR3 sequence: CASSVAGAADTQYF. The DNA for the CDR3 is TGTGCCAGCAGTGTAGCGGGAGCGGCGGATACGCAGTATTTT.

The chain carries TRBV4-1 and TRBJ2-1; no clear D gene. Germline CDR1 is MGHRA and CDR2 is YSYEKL. V lost 0 bases to trimming and J lost 5 bases, with 14 bases between them. There are 16 residues in the CDR3. In DNA form, the CDR3 reads TGCGCCAGCAGCCAAGATGCCAAGTGGGCCAACAATGAGCAGTTCTTC. Encoded protein: CASSQDAKWANNEQFF.

The rearrangement joins TRBV4-3 to TRBJ2-2; 7 positions match TRBD2. The germline gives CDR1 LGHNA, CDR2 YSLEER. This CDR3 contains 16 residues. Trimming took 1 base from V and 5 from J; bases not matched to a gene: 7. CDR3 region: CASSQGPSGQTGELFF. The CDR3, as DNA: TGCGCCAGCAGCCAAGGTCCTAGCGGTCAGACCGGGGAGCTGTTTTTT.

V is TRBV2 and J is TRBJ1-5; 10 bases agree with TRBD1. Germline V gives CDR1 SNHLY, CDR2 FYNNEI. V dropped 4 bases and J dropped 0; count of bases not matched to a gene: 15. The CDR3 consists of 20 residues. The CDR3 DNA is TGTGCCAGCAGTGGGGTCGAAGGGACAGGGGCCCAATATAGCAATCAGCCCCAGCATTTT. Protein sequence: CASSGVEGTGAQYSNQPQHF.

V usage is TRBV4-3 and J usage is TRBJ2-7, with D maybe TRBD2 (5 bases). Per germline, CDR1 LGHNA and CDR2 YSLEER. Trimming removed 0 bases from V and 8 bases from J, with 11 bases in between. The CDR3 totals 13 residues. CDR3 loop: CASSQDGVGQQYF. As DNA, the CDR3 is TGCGCCAGCAGCCAAGACGGGGTCGGGCAGCAGTACTTC.

This clone was seen a few times. The V and J genes are TRBV24-1 and TRBJ1-1; 8 bases align to TRBD1. The V gene's germline CDR1 is KGHDR and CDR2 SFDVKD. The CDR3 has 15 amino acids. V lost 4 bases, J lost 1 base, and 4 bases stayed unmatched. DNA for the CDR3: TGTGCCACCAGTGACTCAGGGGGCAGGAACACTGAAGCTTTCTTT. Translated: CATSDSGGRNTEAFF.

This chain's CDR3 is CSVEVIAALGEQFF. The CDR3 DNA is TGCAGCGTTGAAGTGATAGCGGCGCTAGGTGAGCAGTTCTTC. The rearrangement links TRBV29-1 to TRBJ2-1, with D tentatively TRBD2 (6 bases). V lost 1 base and J 9 bases, leaving 16 bases between the germline ends. The CDR3 loop spans 14 amino acids. Germline assignment: CDR1 SQVTM and CDR2 ANQGSEA.

The gene calls are TRBV2 and TRBJ1-1, with 10 bases matching TRBD1. The CDR3 sequence is 13 residues long. Germline CDR1 is SNHLY and CDR2 is FYNNEI. V shed 3 bases, J shed 11 bases, and the junction held 6 bases outside the gene matches. The CDR3 reads CASSDEGQGFAFF. In nucleotides, the CDR3 is TGTGCCAGCAGTGATGAGGGACAGGGGTTTGCTTTCTTT.

The DNA for the CDR3 is TGCGCCAGCAGCTACGAAACAGCGGGGGGGCAAGAGACCCAGTACTTC. Amino acid sequence: CASSYETAGGQETQYF. The genes are TRBV5-1 and TRBJ2-5; 10 bases match TRBD2. The V gene's germline CDR1 is SGHRS and CDR2 YFSETQ. The CDR3 length is 16 residues. The V segment lost 3 bases and the J segment 2 bases; nucleotides outside the gene matches: 7. The full variable domain, in which reference TRBV5-1 and TRBJ2-5 provide the parts outside the CDR3, is KAGVTQTPRYLIKTRGQQVTLSCSPISGHRSVSWYQQTPGQGLQFLFEYFSETQRNKGNFPGRFSGRQFSNSRSEMNVSTLELGDSALYLCASSYETAGGQETQYFGPGTRLLVL.

This chain connects TRBV6-2 or TRBV6-3 to TRBJ2-5; D is perhaps TRBD2 (7 bases). Trimming stripped 5 bases from V and 4 bases from J, with 11 bases between. The germline CDR1 and CDR2 sequences are MNHEY and SVGEGT. The CDR3 runs to 13 residues. CDR3 sequence (DNA): TGTGCCAGCAGTGTGCGGGGGCGAGAGACCCAGTACTTC. Translating gives CASSVRGRETQYF.

The DNA for the CDR3 is TGTGCCATCAGTGAGTCGATGGGGGCAGGCGGCTACACCTTC. Protein: CAISESMGAGGYTF. The chain joins TRBV10-3 to TRBJ1-2, with a tentative D call TRBD1 (6 bases). The CDR3 has 14 amino acids. CDR1 is ENHRY, CDR2 SYGVKD, per germline. The V end was cut by 0 bases, the J end by 8 bases, with 13 bases between.

The chain joins TRBV28 to TRBJ1-5; D gene unclear. This CDR3 region has 14 residues. V gave up 8 bases and J gave up 7 bases, with 18 bases separating them. Germline loops: CDR1 MDHEN, CDR2 SYDVKM. CDR3 region: CASASPGGGQPQHF. CDR3 bases: TGTGCCAGCGCCTCCCCGGGTGGCGGACAGCCCCAGCATTTT.

The chain carries TRBV5-1 and TRBJ2-3; the D gene is possibly TRBD1 (5 bases). V was trimmed by 1 base and J by 4 bases, leaving 16 bases between them. Per the germline V gene, CDR1 is SGHRS and CDR2 is YFSETQ. CDR3 size: 16 residues. CDR3 amino acids: CASSLQLLGAADTQYF. The CDR3 DNA is TGCGCCAGCAGCTTGCAGTTATTAGGGGCCGCAGATACGCAGTATTTT. Supplemented by reference TRBV5-1 and TRBJ2-3, the full variable domain reads KAGVTQTPRYLIKTRGQQVTLSCSPISGHRSVSWYQQTPGQGLQFLFEYFSETQRNKGNFPGRFSGRQFSNSRSEMNVSTLELGDSALYLCASSLQLLGAADTQYFGPGTRLTVL.

The CDR3, as DNA: TGTGCCAGCAGTTCTGGGACTACCATCCAGTACAATGAGCAGTTCTTC. It translates to CASSSGTTIQYNEQFF. V gene TRBV2 combines with J gene TRBJ2-1; TRBD2 matches 7 bases. The CDR3 is 16 amino acids. CDR1 and CDR2 (germline): SNHLY, FYNNEI. With V trimmed by 5 bases and J by 4 bases, 11 bases remained unmatched.